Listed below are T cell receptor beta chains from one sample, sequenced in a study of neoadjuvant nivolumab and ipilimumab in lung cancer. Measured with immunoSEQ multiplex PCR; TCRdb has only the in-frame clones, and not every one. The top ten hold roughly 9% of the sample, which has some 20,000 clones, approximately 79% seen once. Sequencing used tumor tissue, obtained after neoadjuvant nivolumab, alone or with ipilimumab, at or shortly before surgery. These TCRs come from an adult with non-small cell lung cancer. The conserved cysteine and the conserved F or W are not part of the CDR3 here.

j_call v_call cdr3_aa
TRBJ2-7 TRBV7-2 ASSPGAGRDEQY
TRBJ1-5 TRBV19 ASTLTGRNQPQH
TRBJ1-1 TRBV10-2 ASSESSPGGTEAF
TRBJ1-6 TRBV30 AQGPGYNSPLH
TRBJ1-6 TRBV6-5 ASRGGLFINSPLH
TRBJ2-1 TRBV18 ASSYQGLAETFYNEQF
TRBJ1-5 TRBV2 ASSEEVSQPQH
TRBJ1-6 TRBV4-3 ASSQESSYNSPLH
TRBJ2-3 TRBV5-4 ASSPTGPGATDTQY
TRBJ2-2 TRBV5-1 ASSLERGGLTGELF
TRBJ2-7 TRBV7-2 ASSLLNEQY
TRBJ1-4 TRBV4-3 ASSQRFATNEKLF
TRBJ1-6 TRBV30 AWSTGTGWSPLH
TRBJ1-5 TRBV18 ASSPGGNQPQH